This TCR beta chain was observed in a study of shared clonotypes between healthy human individuals. The CDR3 extends over 13 amino acids. V lost 1 base to trimming and J lost 8 bases, with 12 bases between them. Germline-derived CDR1 and CDR2 are SGHDN and FVKESK. Ten immunoSEQ deep assay plates held the unsorted PBMC DNA. Libraries were prepared by immunoSEQ multiplex PCR; TCRdb keeps only in-frame clonotypes and omits some of them. This table holds about 480,000 clones, around 79% found once. The V gene is TRBV14, the J gene TRBJ2-7; a possible D gene is TRBD2 (7 bases). This TCR derives from a woman aged 40 to 50 in good health. Some clones in this sample may be carry-over from other donors' samples. The source material was PBMCs. CDR3 protein: CASSQGGGVQQYF. In DNA, the CDR3 is TGTGCCAGCAGCCAAGGGGGGGGCGTCCAGCAGTACTTC. The complete variable domain, with remaining parts taken from reference TRBV14 and TRBJ2-7, reads EAGVTQFPSHSVIEKGQTVTLRCDPISGHDNLYWYRRVMGKEIKFLLHFVKESKQDESGMPNNRFLAERTGGTYSTLKVQPAELEDSGVYFCASSQGGGVQQYFGPGTRLTVT.